The rows below give T cell receptor beta chains drawn from one sample of a study of Graves' ophthalmopathy and Graves' hyperthyroidism. TCRdb processed the multiplex PCR reads anew with MiXCR; each CDR3 protein has one entry. The repertoire holds about 1.1 million distinct CDR3 sequences, with 35% to 40% as singletons. The specimen was peripheral blood or thyroid tissue (not recorded which). The origin of the receptors is an adult man with Graves' hyperthyroidism. CDR3s include the opening cysteine and the closing phenylalanine or tryptophan. Each record gives: J gene, D gene, clone size, V gene, CDR3 protein, CDR3 DNA. A D gene is named only where the DNA matches it firmly. Clone size appears in some rows only: once, few, many, or a class for an expanded clone.

j_call: TRBJ2-5; d_call: NA; clone_size: many; v_call: TRBV7-9; cdr3_aa: CASSFRDETQYF; cdr3_nt: TGTGCCAGCAGCTTCAGGGATGAGACCCAGTACTTC
j_call: TRBJ2-7; d_call: TRBD2; clone_size: NA; v_call: TRBV20-1; cdr3_aa: CSARDLGTSFYEQYF; cdr3_nt: TGCAGTGCTAGAGATTTAGGGACTAGTTTCTACGAGCAGTACTTC
j_call: TRBJ1-6; d_call: TRBD1; clone_size: NA; v_call: TRBV29-1; cdr3_aa: CSAKGQGSSPLHF; cdr3_nt: TGCAGCGCCAAAGGACAGGGGAGTTCACCCCTCCACTTT
j_call: TRBJ2-5; d_call: TRBD2; clone_size: few; v_call: TRBV15; cdr3_aa: CATSREWSSGDQETQYF; cdr3_nt: TGTGCCACCAGCAGAGAATGGAGTAGCGGGGACCAAGAGACCCAGTACTTC
j_call: TRBJ2-3; d_call: TRBD2; clone_size: NA; v_call: TRBV7-2; cdr3_aa: CASSLQGGRDTDTQYF; cdr3_nt: TGTGCCAGCAGCTTACAGGGAGGGAGGGACACAGATACGCAGTATTTT
j_call: TRBJ1-2; d_call: NA; clone_size: NA; v_call: TRBV11-1; cdr3_aa: CASLNPGPYGYTF; cdr3_nt: TGTGCCAGCCTTAACCCCGGTCCCTATGGCTACACCTTC
j_call: TRBJ2-5; d_call: NA; clone_size: NA; v_call: TRBV20-1; cdr3_aa: CSASDPNQETQYF; cdr3_nt: TGCAGTGCTAGCGATCCTAACCAAGAGACCCAGTACTTC
j_call: TRBJ1-2; d_call: NA; clone_size: NA; v_call: TRBV10-2; cdr3_aa: CASSEPDRLGGYTF; cdr3_nt: TGCGCCAGCAGTGAGCCGGACCGCCTCGGTGGCTACACCTTC
j_call: TRBJ1-1; d_call: NA; clone_size: many; v_call: TRBV7-2; cdr3_aa: CASRLVQLNTEAFF; cdr3_nt: TGTGCCAGCAGACTAGTGCAACTGAACACTGAAGCTTTCTTT
j_call: TRBJ1-6; d_call: NA; clone_size: few; v_call: TRBV10-3; cdr3_aa: CASSYSGVGNSPLHF; cdr3_nt: TGTGCCAGCAGTTACTCAGGGGTGGGTAATTCACCCCTCCACTTT
j_call: TRBJ1-4; d_call: NA; clone_size: NA; v_call: TRBV10-3; cdr3_aa: CAISESAGEIEKLFF; cdr3_nt: TGTGCCATCAGTGAGTCCGCGGGGGAAATCGAAAAACTGTTTTTT
j_call: TRBJ1-5; d_call: NA; clone_size: NA; v_call: TRBV7-8; cdr3_aa: CASKPSRGRNQPQHF; cdr3_nt: TGTGCCAGCAAACCCTCCAGGGGTCGAAATCAGCCCCAGCATTTT
j_call: TRBJ2-7; d_call: TRBD1; clone_size: many; v_call: TRBV20-1; cdr3_aa: CSAIQGKIYEQYF; cdr3_nt: TGCAGTGCCATACAGGGGAAGATCTACGAGCAGTACTTC
j_call: TRBJ1-2; d_call: TRBD1; clone_size: few; v_call: TRBV20-1; cdr3_aa: CSARVGTGGLNGYTF; cdr3_nt: TGCAGTGCTAGAGTGGGGACAGGGGGCTTAAATGGCTACACCTTC
j_call: TRBJ1-1; d_call: NA; clone_size: few; v_call: TRBV7-2; cdr3_aa: CASSDDPHGGTEAFF; cdr3_nt: TGCGCCAGCAGCGATGACCCCCATGGAGGCACTGAAGCTTTCTTT
j_call: TRBJ2-2; d_call: NA; clone_size: few; v_call: TRBV5-1; cdr3_aa: CASSPIGGTGELFF; cdr3_nt: TGCGCCAGCAGCCCCATTGGAGGGACCGGGGAGCTGTTTTTT
j_call: TRBJ1-2; d_call: TRBD1; clone_size: many; v_call: TRBV2; cdr3_aa: CASRLPGSWQGADGYTF; cdr3_nt: TGTGCCAGCAGACTTCCGGGCTCCTGGCAGGGGGCAGATGGCTACACCTTC
j_call: TRBJ1-5; d_call: NA; clone_size: few; v_call: TRBV4-1; cdr3_aa: CASSQGGLMRQPQHF; cdr3_nt: TGCGCCAGCAGCCAAGGGGGACTGATGAGGCAGCCCCAGCATTTT
j_call: TRBJ2-7; d_call: NA; clone_size: few; v_call: TRBV6-1; cdr3_aa: CASSERWDNSYEQYF; cdr3_nt: TGTGCCAGCAGTGAAAGGTGGGACAACTCCTACGAGCAGTACTTC
j_call: TRBJ2-5; d_call: NA; clone_size: few; v_call: TRBV29-1; cdr3_aa: CSVIDYPPKETQYF; cdr3_nt: TGCAGCGTCATCGACTATCCCCCGAAAGAGACCCAGTACTTC
j_call: TRBJ1-5; d_call: TRBD1; clone_size: many; v_call: TRBV6-2/TRBV6-3; cdr3_aa: CASRAGGGSQPQHF; cdr3_nt: TGTGCCAGTAGAGCAGGGGGCGGCTCTCAGCCCCAGCATTTT
j_call: TRBJ1-2; d_call: NA; clone_size: many; v_call: TRBV19; cdr3_aa: CASSKGTTRVNYGYTF; cdr3_nt: TGTGCCAGTAGTAAGGGGACAACAAGAGTCAACTATGGCTACACCTTC
j_call: TRBJ1-1; d_call: TRBD1; clone_size: NA; v_call: TRBV7-2; cdr3_aa: CASSLKDRMVSTEAFF; cdr3_nt: TGTGCCAGCAGCTTAAAGGACAGGATGGTGAGCACTGAAGCTTTCTTT
j_call: TRBJ2-5; d_call: NA; clone_size: NA; v_call: TRBV28; cdr3_aa: CAIRLAGQETQYF; cdr3_nt: TGTGCCATCCGTCTTGCGGGCCAAGAGACCCAGTACTTC
j_call: TRBJ1-6; d_call: NA; clone_size: many; v_call: TRBV10-3; cdr3_aa: CATQTDNNSPLHF; cdr3_nt: TGTGCCACCCAGACAGACAATAATTCACCCCTCCACTTT
j_call: TRBJ2-7; d_call: TRBD1; clone_size: many; v_call: TRBV25-1; cdr3_aa: CASRGQLDEQYF; cdr3_nt: TGTGCCAGCAGGGGACAGCTAGACGAGCAGTACTTC
j_call: TRBJ1-2; d_call: NA; clone_size: once; v_call: TRBV29-1; cdr3_aa: CSEPGYTF; cdr3_nt: TGCAGCGAGCCTGGCTACACCTTC
j_call: TRBJ1-3; d_call: NA; clone_size: NA; v_call: TRBV9; cdr3_aa: CASSPGGLRNTIYF; cdr3_nt: TGTGCCAGCAGCCCCGGGGGCCTGAGAAACACCATATATTTT
j_call: TRBJ2-5; d_call: TRBD1; clone_size: NA; v_call: TRBV10-3; cdr3_aa: CAISAGTGGTETQYF; cdr3_nt: TGTGCCATCAGTGCCGGGACAGGGGGCACGGAGACCCAGTACTTC
j_call: TRBJ2-5; d_call: NA; clone_size: many; v_call: TRBV7-9; cdr3_aa: CASSSPTEWKTQYF; cdr3_nt: TGTGCCAGCAGCTCCCCGACAGAATGGAAGACCCAGTACTTC
j_call: TRBJ1-5; d_call: NA; clone_size: NA; v_call: TRBV5-5; cdr3_aa: CASSFRYSNQLQHF; cdr3_nt: TGTGCCAGCAGCTTTAGGTATAGCAATCAGCTCCAGCATTTT
j_call: TRBJ1-1; d_call: TRBD1; clone_size: NA; v_call: TRBV6-2/TRBV6-3; cdr3_aa: CASSTLRTGEAFF; cdr3_nt: TGTGCCAGCAGTACCCTCCGGACAGGGGAGGCTTTCTTT
j_call: TRBJ1-2; d_call: NA; clone_size: NA; v_call: TRBV7-9; cdr3_aa: CASSAAGGGYTF; cdr3_nt: TGTGCCAGCAGCGCAGCGGGGGGTGGCTACACCTTC
j_call: TRBJ2-6; d_call: NA; clone_size: many; v_call: TRBV20-1; cdr3_aa: CSARQQGLGANVLTF; cdr3_nt: TGCAGTGCTAGACAACAGGGTCTTGGGGCCAACGTCCTGACTTTC
j_call: TRBJ2-5; d_call: NA; clone_size: NA; v_call: TRBV10-2; cdr3_aa: CASSEDGVETQYF; cdr3_nt: TGCGCCAGCAGTGAGGACGGGGTGGAGACCCAGTACTTC
j_call: TRBJ2-7; d_call: NA; clone_size: NA; v_call: TRBV7-9; cdr3_aa: CASSQLQGGREQYF; cdr3_nt: TGTGCCAGCAGCCAACTGCAGGGGGGGCGCGAGCAGTACTTC
j_call: TRBJ1-5; d_call: NA; clone_size: NA; v_call: TRBV7-9; cdr3_aa: CASSQTGLVAYEHF; cdr3_nt: TGTGCCAGCAGCCAAACGGGACTAGTCGCCTACGAGCATTTT
j_call: TRBJ2-3; d_call: NA; clone_size: few; v_call: TRBV20-1; cdr3_aa: CSATRTVVSTDTQYF; cdr3_nt: TGCAGTGCCACCAGGACAGTCGTAAGCACAGATACGCAGTATTTT
j_call: TRBJ2-7; d_call: NA; clone_size: NA; v_call: TRBV10-2; cdr3_aa: CASGPGLGQGRSYEQYF; cdr3_nt: TGCGCCAGCGGGCCCGGCTTGGGTCAGGGCCGCTCCTACGAGCAGTACTTC
j_call: TRBJ2-7; d_call: TRBD1; clone_size: few; v_call: TRBV10-2; cdr3_aa: CASGGTGAGSYEQYF; cdr3_nt: TGTGCCAGCGGTGGGACAGGTGCAGGCTCCTACGAGCAGTACTTC
j_call: TRBJ2-7; d_call: NA; clone_size: few; v_call: TRBV4-3; cdr3_aa: CASSQDRREQYF; cdr3_nt: TGCGCCAGCAGCCAAGATCGGCGGGAGCAGTACTTC
j_call: TRBJ1-2; d_call: NA; clone_size: many; v_call: TRBV20-1; cdr3_aa: CSGAGFDYGYTF; cdr3_nt: TGCAGTGGGGCTGGTTTTGACTATGGCTACACCTTC
j_call: TRBJ2-7; d_call: TRBD2; clone_size: NA; v_call: TRBV29-1; cdr3_aa: CSVAFTGGATYEQYF; cdr3_nt: TGCAGCGTTGCCTTCACCGGGGGGGCTACTTACGAGCAGTACTTC
j_call: TRBJ2-6; d_call: TRBD1; clone_size: NA; v_call: TRBV6-2/TRBV6-3; cdr3_aa: CASNRGAETGANVLTF; cdr3_nt: TGTGCCAGCAACAGGGGTGCGGAGACTGGGGCCAACGTCCTGACTTTC
j_call: TRBJ2-7; d_call: TRBD2; clone_size: NA; v_call: TRBV20-1; cdr3_aa: CSANAGTSGGAGEQYF; cdr3_nt: TGCAGTGCTAACGCTGGGACTAGCGGGGGGGCCGGCGAGCAGTACTTC
j_call: TRBJ2-2; d_call: TRBD1; clone_size: NA; v_call: TRBV5-1; cdr3_aa: CASSPLDRAPTGELFF; cdr3_nt: TGCGCCAGCAGCCCCCTAGACAGGGCCCCCACCGGGGAGCTGTTTTTT
j_call: TRBJ2-2; d_call: NA; clone_size: many; v_call: TRBV12-3/TRBV12-4; cdr3_aa: CASYRIAGELFF; cdr3_nt: TGTGCCAGCTATAGGATCGCCGGGGAGCTGTTTTTT
j_call: TRBJ2-5; d_call: TRBD1; clone_size: NA; v_call: TRBV20-1; cdr3_aa: CSAGVVGQALEETQYF; cdr3_nt: TGCAGTGCTGGTGTTGTGGGACAGGCGCTTGAAGAGACCCAGTACTTC
j_call: TRBJ2-7; d_call: NA; clone_size: few; v_call: TRBV2; cdr3_aa: CASSVPGHPYEQYF; cdr3_nt: TGTGCCAGCAGTGTCCCGGGACACCCCTACGAGCAGTACTTC
j_call: TRBJ1-4; d_call: NA; clone_size: once; v_call: TRBV30; cdr3_aa: CAWSEGDSARSRQKLFF; cdr3_nt: TGTGCCTGGAGTGAAGGGGACTCTGCACGGTCGAGACAAAAACTGTTTTTT
j_call: TRBJ1-2; d_call: NA; clone_size: NA; v_call: TRBV20-1; cdr3_aa: CSARDQNLRGDTF; cdr3_nt: TGCAGTGCTAGAGATCAAAATCTCCGGGGGGACACCTTC
j_call: TRBJ1-1; d_call: NA; clone_size: few; v_call: TRBV7-2; cdr3_aa: CASSPAGFTEAFF; cdr3_nt: TGTGCCAGCAGCCCAGCAGGGTTCACTGAAGCTTTCTTT